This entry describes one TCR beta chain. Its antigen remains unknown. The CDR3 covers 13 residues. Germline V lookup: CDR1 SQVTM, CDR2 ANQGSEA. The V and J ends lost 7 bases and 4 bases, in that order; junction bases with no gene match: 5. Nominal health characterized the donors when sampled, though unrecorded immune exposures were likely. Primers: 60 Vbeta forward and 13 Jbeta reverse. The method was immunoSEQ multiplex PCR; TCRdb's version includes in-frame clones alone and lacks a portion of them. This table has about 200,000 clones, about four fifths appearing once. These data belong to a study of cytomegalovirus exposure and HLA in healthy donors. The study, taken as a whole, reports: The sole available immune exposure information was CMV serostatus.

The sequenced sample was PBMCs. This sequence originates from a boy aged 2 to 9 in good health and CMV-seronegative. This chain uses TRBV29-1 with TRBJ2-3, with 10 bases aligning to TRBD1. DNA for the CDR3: TGCAGCGAGGGACAGGGGACCCCAGATACGCAGTATTTT. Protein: CSEGQGTPDTQYF.